The TCR beta chain described here comes from a study of cytomegalovirus exposure and HLA in healthy donors. Study conclusions and caveats: Sequencing probably produced one cluster of sequence variants that were highly shared.

Remarks on this clone: What it binds is not known.

The germline V gene encodes CDR1 SEHNR and CDR2 FQNEAQ (reference sequence). The V end lost 5 bases, the J end lost 5 bases, and 9 bases lay between the germline ends. The CDR3 is made up of 12 amino acids. Primers included in the PCR were 60 Vbeta and 13 Jbeta primers. Some clones are missing from TCRdb's copy, which holds only in-frame ones; the method was immunoSEQ multiplex PCR. This table holds 100,000 to 120,000 clones, 70% to 80% found once. Material for sequencing was PBMCs. This chain links TRBV7-9 with TRBJ1-1, with D uncertain. The TCR originated in a woman aged 25-40 years in good health and CMV-seropositive. The CDR3 sequence: CASSRTQTEAFF. CDR3 in DNA: TGTGCCAGCAGCCGAACACAAACTGAAGCTTTCTTT.